Following are 14 T cell receptor beta chains from one sample sequenced in a study of cytomegalovirus exposure and HLA in healthy donors. Primers for the PCR totalled 60 Vbeta and 13 Jbeta. Here immunoSEQ multiplex PCR was the method, and the copy in TCRdb shows in-frame clones only, minus some. The sample lists about 150,000 clones, 78% occurring once. Sequenced sample: PBMCs. The receptor source for this set is a woman aged 45-59 years in good health and CMV-seropositive.

The genes are TRBV5-1 and TRBJ2-7; a weak D match, TRBD1 (7 bases). The CDR3 is made up of 15 amino acids. V shed 0 bases and J shed 4 bases, with 14 bases lying between them. Germline V gene data show CDR1 as SGHRS and CDR2 as YFSETQ. The CDR3 nucleotides read TGCGCCAGCAGCTTGGGGGGGGACAGCCGATACGAGCAGTACTTC. Amino acids: CASSLGGDSRYEQYF.

The chain joins TRBV9 to TRBJ2-5; 9 bases fit TRBD1. Trimming took 3 bases from V and 2 from J; bases not matched to a gene: 5. Germline lookup yields CDR1 SGDLS and CDR2 YYNGEE. This CDR3 comprises 15 residues. This CDR3 reads CASSATGTGQETQYF. The CDR3, as DNA: TGTGCCAGCAGCGCGACGGGGACAGGGCAAGAGACCCAGTACTTC.

This chain connects TRBV6-1 to TRBJ1-2; 7 bases align to TRBD1. Unmatched junction bases numbered 6, after V lost 1 base and J lost 4 bases. Germline V gene data show CDR1 as MNHNS and CDR2 as SASEGT. The CDR3 totals 15 residues. The CDR3 is CASSEGLTGTYGYTF. The CDR3 DNA reads as TGTGCCAGCAGTGAAGGCTTGACAGGGACCTATGGCTACACCTTC.

This chain joins TRBV9 and TRBJ2-3, with a tentative D call TRBD2 (6 bases). V lost 0 bases to trimming and J lost 4 bases, with 12 bases between them. The CDR3 loop spans 15 amino acids. Per the germline V gene, CDR1 is SGDLS and CDR2 is YYNGEE. The CDR3 DNA reads as TGTGCCAGCAGCGTAGGTCCGGGGGAAGCAGATACGCAGTATTTT. Residues: CASSVGPGEADTQYF.

This clone was detected only a few times. The chain recombines TRBV2 with TRBJ2-7; 13 nucleotides align to TRBD2. Germline values: CDR1 SNHLY, CDR2 FYNNEI. Trimming removed 5 bases from V and 4 bases from J; junction bases left unmatched: 11. The CDR3 extends over 17 amino acids. This chain's CDR3 is CASSPLAGGPSPYEQYF. In DNA, the CDR3 is TGTGCCAGCAGTCCACTAGCGGGAGGGCCGTCCCCATACGAGCAGTACTTC.

CDR3 amino acids: CATRGGTSGTDTQYF. CDR3 sequence (DNA): TGTGCCACCCGGGGGGGGACGTCTGGCACAGATACGCAGTATTTT. The chain has TRBV28 and TRBJ2-3, with 8 bases fitting TRBD2. J gave up 1 base and V 10 bases, and 10 bases lay outside the gene matches. Germline assignment: CDR1 MDHEN and CDR2 SYDVKM. CDR3 length: 15 amino acids.

The chain links TRBV25-1 to TRBJ2-2; tentatively, D is TRBD1 (6 bases). Germline V gene lookup returns CDR1 MGHDK and CDR2 SYGVNS. Deletions cut 4 bases from V and 3 bases from J, with 9 bases between. This CDR3 is 14 amino acids long. Here the CDR3 reads CASSGRQDTGELFF. The DNA for the CDR3 is TGTGCCAGCAGTGGACGACAGGACACCGGGGAGCTGTTTTTT.

The chain links TRBV19 to TRBJ1-3, with 7 bases aligning to TRBD1. V shed 7 bases, J shed 0 bases, and the junction held 9 bases outside the gene matches. CDR1 LNHDA and CDR2 SQIVND come from the germline V gene (reference sequence). The CDR3 runs to 16 residues. Here the CDR3 DNA reads TGTGCCAGTACCTTCCTACAGGGGCGCTCTGGAAACACCATATATTTT. This sequence encodes CASTFLQGRSGNTIYF. Full variable domain (outside the CDR3, taken from reference TRBV19 and TRBJ1-3): DGGITQSPKYLFRKEGQNVTLSCEQNLNHDAMYWYRQDPGQGLRLIYYSQIVNDFQKGDIAEGYSVSREKKESFPLTVTSAQKNPTAFYLCASTFLQGRSGNTIYFGEGSWLTVV.

V usage is TRBV5-4 and J usage is TRBJ2-7; weak D call: TRBD2 (6 bases). This CDR3 has 13 amino acids. Trimming stripped 4 bases from V and 3 bases from J, with 11 bases between. Germline V CDR1 and CDR2: SGHNT, YYREEE (reference sequence). Here the CDR3 reads CASSTPGVYEQYF. CDR3 in DNA: TGTGCCAGCAGCACCCCGGGGGTCTACGAGCAGTACTTC.

The V gene is TRBV5-4, the J gene TRBJ2-5; TRBD1 agrees at 7 bases. The CDR3 contains 13 residues. The germline CDR1 and CDR2 sequences are SGHNT and YYREEE (reference sequence). V shed 4 bases, J shed 2 bases, and the junction held 2 bases outside the gene matches. The CDR3 DNA follows: TGTGCCAGCAGCCGGGGACAGCAAGAGACCCAGTACTTC. It codes for CASSRGQQETQYF.

This clone was recorded only once. V gene TRBV7-2 combines with J gene TRBJ2-3; weak D call: TRBD2 (5 bases). Trimming took off 5 bases at V and 4 bases at J, with 10 bases between the two ends. The germline CDR1 and CDR2 sequences are SGHTA and FQGNSA. CDR3 length: 13 residues. CDR3 DNA sequence: TGTGCCAGCAGCACACTAGTCGCAGATACGCAGTATTTT. It translates to CASSTLVADTQYF.

The V and J genes are TRBV19 and TRBJ2-1; 12 bases match TRBD2. After removal of 6 bases from V and 3 bases from J, the junction contained 3 bases not matched to a gene. This CDR3 contains 15 residues. Germline assignment: CDR1 LNHDA and CDR2 SQIVND (reference sequence). CDR3 sequence: CASSRTSGDYNEQFF. In DNA form, the CDR3 reads TGTGCCAGTAGCCGGACTAGCGGGGACTACAATGAGCAGTTCTTC. Full variable domain (rest looked up from reference TRBV19 and TRBJ2-1): DGGITQSPKYLFRKEGQNVTLSCEQNLNHDAMYWYRQDPGQGLRLIYYSQIVNDFQKGDIAEGYSVSREKKESFPLTVTSAQKNPTAFYLCASSRTSGDYNEQFFGPGTRLTVL.

The rearrangement links TRBV2 to TRBJ1-1; D is uncertain. This CDR3 comprises 16 residues. V lost 7 bases and J lost 2, with 20 bases in between. Germline-derived CDR1 and CDR2 are SNHLY and FYNNEI. CDR3 amino acids: CASIRGPPSFNTEAFF. The CDR3 DNA sequence: TGTGCCAGCATCCGGGGTCCTCCTTCCTTTAACACTGAAGCTTTCTTT.

The chain links TRBV5-8 to TRBJ1-4; a weak D match, TRBD1 (6 bases). Germline V gene lookup returns CDR1 SGHTS and CDR2 YDEGEE. This CDR3 is built from 12 residues. V was trimmed by 6 bases and J by 6 bases, leaving 9 bases between them. The CDR3 is CASTRTDEKLFF. CDR3 sequence (DNA): TGTGCCAGCACCAGGACAGATGAAAAACTGTTTTTT.